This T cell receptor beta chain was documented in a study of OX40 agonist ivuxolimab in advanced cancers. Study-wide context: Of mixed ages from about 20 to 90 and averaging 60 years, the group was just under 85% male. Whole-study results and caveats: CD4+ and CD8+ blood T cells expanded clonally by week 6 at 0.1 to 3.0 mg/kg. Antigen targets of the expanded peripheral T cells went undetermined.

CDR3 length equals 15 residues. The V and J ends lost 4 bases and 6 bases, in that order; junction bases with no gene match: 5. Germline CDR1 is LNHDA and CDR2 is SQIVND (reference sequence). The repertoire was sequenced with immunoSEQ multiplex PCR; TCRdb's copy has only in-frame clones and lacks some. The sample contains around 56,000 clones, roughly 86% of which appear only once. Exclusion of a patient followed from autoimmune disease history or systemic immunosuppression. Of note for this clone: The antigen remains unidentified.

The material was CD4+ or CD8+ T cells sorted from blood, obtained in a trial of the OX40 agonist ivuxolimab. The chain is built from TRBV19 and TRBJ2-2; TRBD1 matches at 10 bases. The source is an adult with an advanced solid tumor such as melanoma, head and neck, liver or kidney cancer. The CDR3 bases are TGTGCCAGTAGTACCGGGACAGGGGTGTCCGGGGAGCTGTTTTTT. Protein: CASSTGTGVSGELFF.